This T cell receptor (beta chain) was recorded in a study of CD8+CD57+ T cells in acquired aplastic anemia. On the study more broadly: The study obtained an average of roughly 3 ug of DNA from sorted CD4+ and CD8+ cells. Whole-study results and caveats: Patients and controls were not found to differ significantly in CD8+ Simpson's diversity.

Details on this clonotype: The antigen remains unidentified.

The template used for profiling TCR beta VDJ and CDR3 was genomic DNA. One entry per CDR3 protein results from TCRdb running MiXCR on the reads. The sample shows under 250,000 distinct CDR3 sequences, around 43% of them seen only once. Flow cytometry had shown expanded CD8+CD57+ cells in the patients chosen for sequencing. As a group, the patients uniformly had severe acquired aplastic anemia. No therapy was given to patients before blood sampling. V was pared by 6 bases and J by 5 bases, with 16 bases between. Germline V gene sequence: CDR1 SEHNR, CDR2 FQNEAQ (reference sequence). The CDR3 covers 14 residues.

The sample taken for sequencing was sorted CD4+, CD8+, or CD8+CD57+ T cells (not recorded which) from PBMCs. The V call is TRBV7-9, the J call TRBJ2-5, with a weak D call TRBD2 (5 bases). This receptor was taken from a human donor with aplastic anemia. The CDR3 nucleotides read TGTGCCAGCAGTAGAGAGGGAGATAGGGAGACCCAGTACTTC. Encoded protein: CASSREGDRETQYF.